This TCR beta chain is drawn from a study of blood T cell repertoires in COVID-19. The overall study: Sample material is recorded as cDNA or gDNA derived from T cells, B-cell-depleted T cells, or PBMCs.

Sequenced by immunoSEQ multiplex PCR; TCRdb stores in-frame clones only, minus some. Found here are 200,000 to 300,000 clones, about 87% of them singletons; the top ten hold roughly 4%. The CDR3 covers 17 residues. Source material: peripheral blood. The source is a man aged 55 to 70 who had recovered from COVID-19. The gene calls are TRBV21-1 and TRBJ1-4; the DNA was not compared with TRBD1, the D call given in the table. TRBV21-1 is a pseudogene segment. For the CDR3, the DNA is TGTGCCAGCAGCAAAAGGGGGCCAACTGCAACTAATGAAAAACTGTTTTTT. This translates into CASSKRGPTATNEKLFF.